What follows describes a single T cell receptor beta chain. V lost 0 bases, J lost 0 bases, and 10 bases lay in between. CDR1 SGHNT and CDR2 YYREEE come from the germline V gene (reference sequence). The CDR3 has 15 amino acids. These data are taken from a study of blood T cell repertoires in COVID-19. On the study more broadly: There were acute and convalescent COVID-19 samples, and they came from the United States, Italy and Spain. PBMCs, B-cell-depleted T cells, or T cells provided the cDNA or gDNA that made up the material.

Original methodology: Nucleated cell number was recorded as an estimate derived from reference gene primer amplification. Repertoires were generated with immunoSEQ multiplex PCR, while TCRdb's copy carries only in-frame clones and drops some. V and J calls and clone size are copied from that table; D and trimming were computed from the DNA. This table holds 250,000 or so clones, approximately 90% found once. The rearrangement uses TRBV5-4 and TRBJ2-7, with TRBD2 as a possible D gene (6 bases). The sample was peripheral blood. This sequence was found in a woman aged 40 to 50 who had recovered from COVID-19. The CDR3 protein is CASSLVGGGSYEQYF. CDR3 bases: TGTGCCAGCAGCTTGGTTGGGGGAGGCTCCTACGAGCAGTACTTC.